A few counts support the clone carrying this TCR beta chain. The antigen is undetermined. This sample was included in a study of identical twins. Overall study results and limits: The same donors were not followed; conclusions instead depended on cross-sectional statistical analysis. Within cord blood, abundant beta clonotypes carried fewer insertions, but memory repertoires showed no such trend.

Trimming removed 4 bases from V and 5 bases from J, with 13 bases in between. The CDR3 length is 13 residues. Germline V CDR1 and CDR2: SGHRS, YFSETQ. TCRdb recomputed calls from the 5' RACE reads with MiXCR, one row per CDR3 protein. The table records around 490,000 distinct CDR3 sequences, more than 13% of them present only once. The sample was also reused in another study, on yellow fever vaccine responses in identical twins.

The chain recombines TRBV5-1 with TRBJ2-7; tentatively, D is TRBD1 or TRBD2 (5 bases each). The TCR was taken from a woman aged 18-29 years in good health. Material for sequencing was CD4+ T cells sorted from blood. The DNA for the CDR3 is TGCGCCAGCAGCGGCCTTCGGGGCCACGAGCAGTACTTC. Translation: CASSGLRGHEQYF.